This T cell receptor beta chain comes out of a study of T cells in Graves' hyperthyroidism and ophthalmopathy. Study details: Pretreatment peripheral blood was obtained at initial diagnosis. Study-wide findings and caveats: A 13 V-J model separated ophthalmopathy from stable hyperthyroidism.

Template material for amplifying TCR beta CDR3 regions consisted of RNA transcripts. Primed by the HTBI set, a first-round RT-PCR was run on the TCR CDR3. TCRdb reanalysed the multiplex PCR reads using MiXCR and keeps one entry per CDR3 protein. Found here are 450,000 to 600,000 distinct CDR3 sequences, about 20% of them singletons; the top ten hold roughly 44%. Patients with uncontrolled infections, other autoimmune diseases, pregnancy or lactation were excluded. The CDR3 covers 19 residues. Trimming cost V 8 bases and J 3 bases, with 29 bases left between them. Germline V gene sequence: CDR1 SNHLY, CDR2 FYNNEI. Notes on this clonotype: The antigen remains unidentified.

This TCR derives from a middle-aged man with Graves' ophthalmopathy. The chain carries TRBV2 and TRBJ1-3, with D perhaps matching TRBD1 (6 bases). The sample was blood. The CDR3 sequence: CASSEVWGGQPLGGNTIYF. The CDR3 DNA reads TGTGCCAGCTCAGAAGTGTGGGGGGGGCAGCCTTTGGGTGGAAACACCATATATTTT.